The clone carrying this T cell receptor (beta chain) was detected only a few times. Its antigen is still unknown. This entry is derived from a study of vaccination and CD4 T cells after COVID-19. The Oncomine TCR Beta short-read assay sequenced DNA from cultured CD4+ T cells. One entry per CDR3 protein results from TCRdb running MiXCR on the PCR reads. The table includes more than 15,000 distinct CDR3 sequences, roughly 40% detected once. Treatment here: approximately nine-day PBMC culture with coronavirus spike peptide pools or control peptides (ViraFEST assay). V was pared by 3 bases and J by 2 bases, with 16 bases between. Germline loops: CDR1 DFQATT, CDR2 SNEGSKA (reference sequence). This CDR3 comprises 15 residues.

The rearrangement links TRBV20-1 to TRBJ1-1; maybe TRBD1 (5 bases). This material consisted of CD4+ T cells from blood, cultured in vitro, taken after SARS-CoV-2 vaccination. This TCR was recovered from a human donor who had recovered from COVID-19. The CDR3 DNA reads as TGCAGTGCTAGTAACTCACCGGGACCCAACACTGAAGCTTTCTTT. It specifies CSASNSPGPNTEAFF.